This T cell receptor beta chain was found in a study of blood T cells in healthy people across ages. Study results and limitations: As naive T cell percentage varied, TCR beta diversity correlated strongly with it.

This clonotype appeared many times. Its antigen is undetermined. A second PCR, run for about 6 to 12 cycles, used a sample-barcoded 5' primer plus a J-beta primer mix. TCRdb independently ran MiXCR on the 5' RACE reads; one entry per CDR3 protein. The table has roughly 650,000 distinct CDR3 sequences, 32% seen once; the top ten hold 15% to 19%. This CDR3 spans 15 amino acids. Germline CDR1 is SGHVS and CDR2 is FNYEAQ. The ends lost 5 bases at V and 2 bases at J; junction bases unmatched: 7. This chain connects TRBV7-6 to TRBJ2-7, with 9 positions matching TRBD1. This receptor was obtained from a woman older than 75 in good health. The sequencing input was blood. CDR3 loop: CASSRQGGIPYEQYF. CDR3 DNA: TGTGCCAGCAGCCGACAGGGGGGAATCCCCTACGAGCAGTACTTC.